This T cell receptor (beta chain) was identified in a study of T cell repertoires in cytomegalovirus infection. Study findings and constraints: Carriers of CMV and the relevant HLA type were discriminated by public TCR beta frequency.

A single record per CDR3 protein comes from TCRdb applying MiXCR to the reads. The sample includes about 160,000 distinct CDR3 sequences, under 20% seen only once; the top ten take about 19%. The germline CDR1 and CDR2 sequences are SGHVS and FNYEAQ. This CDR3 has 15 residues. J was trimmed by 0 bases and V by 4 bases; bases with no gene match: 6. To note about this clonotype: The antigen remains unidentified.

The sample taken for sequencing was CD8+ T cells from PBMCs. V gene TRBV7-6 combines with J gene TRBJ2-7; 7 bases agree with TRBD1. This sequence originates from a human donor in good health (CMV status not recorded). Some clones in this sample may be carry-over from other donors' samples. Here the CDR3 DNA reads TGTGCCAGCAGCTCACCCCAGGGGGTCTCCTACGAGCAGTACTTC. This codes for CASSSPQGVSYEQYF.